The text below deals with one TCR beta chain. What it recognizes is unknown. The source of the sample is a study of shared clonotypes between healthy human individuals. Whole-study context: Researchers drew samples from two women and three men aged 18 to 49.

This CDR3 is built from 16 residues. Trimming took off 5 bases at V and 4 bases at J, with 21 bases between the two ends. The germline CDR1 and CDR2 sequences are MDHEN and SYDVKM. Study findings and constraints: What limited the represented genetic and exposure-history diversity was the small number of donors. Between a few donors, naive CD4 clonotypes were shared at a level of about 5%.

Recent vaccinations or acute infections were absent in the healthy HIV-negative adult donors. TCRdb's table, derived via immunoSEQ multiplex PCR, lists solely in-frame clones and lacks some. In the table there are approximately 700,000 clones, 73% of which are singletons. The rearrangement joins TRBV28 to TRBJ2-7, with D perhaps matching TRBD1 (5 bases). This TCR derives from a woman aged 25 to 39 in good health. The sequenced sample consisted of memory CD4+ T cells sorted from blood. Subset specified: CD45RA-negative fraction. CDR3 coding DNA: TGTGCCAGCAGTGTCAAAGAACAGGAGTTACCTTACGAGCAGTACTTC. Protein: CASSVKEQELPYEQYF.